This T cell receptor beta chain is drawn from a study of regulatory T cells in long-lasting Graves disease. The time point: newly diagnosed GD, antithyroid drugs for less than 3 months. PBMCs provided the RNA from which the TCR library was made. According to the study, TCR beta libraries were built with iRepertoire HTBI primers and CDR3-region Arm-PCR. TCRdb reprocessed the multiplex PCR reads via MiXCR and lists one record per CDR3 protein. The repertoire holds about 370,000 distinct CDR3 sequences, with 15% to 19% as singletons. From germline, CDR1 is DFQATT and CDR2 SNEGSKA (reference sequence). The CDR3 spans 15 residues. Trimming took 7 bases from V and 3 from J; bases not matched to a gene: 11.

The receptor comes from a female donor with Graves disease. The J gene is TRBJ2-5, the V gene TRBV20-1; TRBD2 agrees at 10 bases. The material sequenced was peripheral blood mononuclear cells (PBMCs), taken at new diagnosis, from a patient treated with antithyroid drugs. CDR3: CSVPPGLAHKETQYF. The CDR3 nucleotides read TGCAGTGTTCCACCGGGACTAGCGCATAAAGAGACCCAGTACTTC.